The clone carrying this T cell receptor (beta chain) showed up just a few times. The investigators amplified TCR beta CDR3 regions from RNA transcripts. When the TCR CDR3 underwent first-round RT-PCR, the HTBI primer set was used. TCRdb redid the calling of the multiplex PCR reads with MiXCR, one entry per CDR3 protein. The table has around 570,000 distinct CDR3 sequences, 15% to 20% seen once. This sample is part of a study of T cells in Graves' hyperthyroidism and ophthalmopathy. Trimming removed 0 bases from V and 3 bases from J, with 9 bases in between. This CDR3 is 15 amino acids long. Germline V CDR1 and CDR2: SGHNT, YYREEE (reference sequence). Used for diagnoses were clinical symptoms, serum thyroxine and TRAb, thyroid ultrasound and orbital computed tomography.

The rearrangement joins TRBV5-4 to TRBJ2-2; D is possibly TRBD1 (6 bases). Sequencing was performed on blood. This clonotype was obtained from a middle-aged man with Graves' ophthalmopathy. The CDR3 bases are TGTGCCAGCAGCTTGGCACAGGGAGACACCGGGGAGCTGTTTTTT. Translating gives CASSLAQGDTGELFF.